A single sample is the source of the 13 T cell receptor beta chains below, sequenced in a study of OX40 agonist ivuxolimab in advanced cancers. The data were produced by immunoSEQ multiplex PCR, yet TCRdb's version contains in-frame clones alone and is incomplete. The sample consists of roughly 80,000 clones, roughly nine tenths of them appearing once. This material consisted of CD4+ or CD8+ T cells sorted from blood, taken in a trial of the OX40 agonist ivuxolimab. The origin of the receptors is an adult with an advanced solid tumor such as melanoma, head and neck, liver or kidney cancer.

The chain carries TRBV7-3 and TRBJ2-3, with 7 bases that match TRBD2. The CDR3 totals 16 residues. Germline V gene data show CDR1 as SGHTA and CDR2 as FQGTGA. Trimming cost V 5 bases and J 3 bases; bases outside gene matches: 11. CDR3 residues: CASSPKGGGRTDTQYF. DNA of the CDR3: TGTGCCAGCAGCCCGAAGGGTGGCGGGAGAACAGATACGCAGTATTTT.

This clone was recorded once. The gene calls are TRBV13 and TRBJ2-1; 7 bases are shared with TRBD2. V trimming: 5 bases; J trimming: 1 base; junction bases outside the gene matches: 2. CDR1 and CDR2 (germline): PRHDT, FYEKMQ (reference sequence). The CDR3 is 14 amino acids. CDR3 residues: CASSRGGSYNEQFF. CDR3 bases: TGTGCCAGCAGCCGGGGAGGGTCCTACAATGAGCAGTTCTTC. The variable domain in full, with the rest retrieved from reference TRBV13 and TRBJ2-1, is AAGVIQSPRHLIKEKRETATLKCYPIPRHDTVYWYQQGPGQDPQFLISFYEKMQSDKGSIPDRFSAQQFSDYHSELNMSSLELGDSALYFCASSRGGSYNEQFFGPGTRLTVL.

The sample holds one count of this clone. The J gene is TRBJ2-1, the V gene TRBV2; no firm D call. Germline assignment: CDR1 SNHLY and CDR2 FYNNEI. With 2 bases removed from V and 0 bases from J, the gap between germline ends came to 8 bases. CDR3 length: 15 residues. This CDR3 is CASSELGSSYNEQFF. The CDR3 DNA follows: TGTGCCAGCAGTGAACTGGGCTCCTCCTACAATGAGCAGTTCTTC.

The chain joins TRBV6-6 to TRBJ1-3; unclear D gene. The CDR3 length is 16 residues. The V end lost 2 bases, the J end lost 4 bases, and 15 bases lay between the germline ends. Germline assignment: CDR1 MNHNY and CDR2 SVGAGI (reference sequence). The DNA of the CDR3 is TGTGCCAGCAGTTACAAGGGAGGACGGGCAGGAAACACCATATATTTT. This sequence encodes CASSYKGGRAGNTIYF.

This clone showed up just once. CDR3 bases: TGTGCCAGCAGCCAAGATGGGGGGGGGACAGCTATGAACACTGAAGCTTTCTTT. Residues: CASSQDGGGTAMNTEAFF. The V gene is TRBV4-2, the J gene TRBJ1-1, with 7 bases identical to TRBD1. Germline V gives CDR1 LGHNA, CDR2 YNFKEQ. CDR3 length: 18 residues. V was clipped by 0 bases and J by 0 bases; unmatched bases: 10.

The V gene is TRBV21-1, the J gene TRBJ1-5. TRBV21-1 represents a pseudogene. The CDR3 length is 16 residues. DNA for the CDR3: TGTGCCAGCAGCTCATCCGGGGGTTTGGGCAATCAGCCCCAGCATTTT. Translating gives CASSSSGGLGNQPQHF.

This rearrangement joins TRBV4-3 to TRBJ2-1; D may be TRBD2 (6 bases). The CDR3 is 18 residues long. Germline CDR1 LGHNA, CDR2 YSLEER. V was trimmed by 1 base and J by 0 bases, leaving 16 bases between them. The CDR3 DNA sequence: TGCGCCAGCAGCCAAGTAATTGGCGGGAAGGGCTCCTACAATGAGCAGTTCTTC. Translating it yields CASSQVIGGKGSYNEQFF.

The table lists this clone with a few counts. The rearrangement joins TRBV9 to TRBJ2-3, with TRBD1 identical over 8 bases. V lost 1 base to trimming and J lost 10 bases; unmatched junction nucleotides: 8. The CDR3 is made up of 14 amino acids. CDR1 and CDR2 (germline): SGDLS, YYNGEE. CDR3 in DNA: TGTGCCAGCAGCGTATCCCGCGGACAGGGCGCGCAGTATTTT. It specifies CASSVSRGQGAQYF.

The chain recombines TRBV27 with TRBJ1-1; no firm D call. Germline CDR1 reads MNHEY; CDR2 reads SMNVEV (reference sequence). The CDR3 runs 14 residues. Trimming shortened V by 5 bases and J by 1 base, and 11 bases separated the two germline ends. CDR3 bases: TGTGCCAGCAGTCCCCGGCGGGGGAACACTGAAGCTTTCTTT. It specifies CASSPRRGNTEAFF.

The chain carries TRBV28 and TRBJ2-3; D gene ambiguous. V was clipped by 4 bases and J by 3 bases, with 20 bases between them. The CDR3 contains 17 residues. Germline V CDR1 and CDR2: MDHEN, SYDVKM. The CDR3 region is CASSSSPAGRRTDTQYF. CDR3 coding DNA: TGTGCCAGCAGTTCCTCTCCCGCAGGCCGGAGAACAGATACGCAGTATTTT.

This chain connects TRBV4-1 to TRBJ1-5; D uncertain. The CDR3 covers 15 residues. Looked up from germline, CDR1 is MGHRA and CDR2 is YSYEKL. Trimming left V 0 bases short and J 2 bases short, with 8 bases between. This CDR3 is CASSQDWAGNQPQHF. CDR3 in DNA: TGCGCCAGCAGCCAAGATTGGGCAGGCAATCAGCCCCAGCATTTT.

In this sample, this clone turned up once. CDR3 in DNA: TGTGCCAGCAGCTTAGGGACTGACTTCACGGATGAGCAGTTCTTC. Amino acid sequence: CASSLGTDFTDEQFF. V and J are TRBV7-9 and TRBJ2-1; weak D call: TRBD2 (5 bases). CDR3 length equals 15 residues. V was pared by 1 base and J by 8 bases, with 15 bases between. Germline loops: CDR1 SEHNR, CDR2 FQNEAQ (reference sequence).

J is TRBJ2-5 and V is TRBV28; TRBD2 matches at 10 bases. The CDR3 loop spans 15 amino acids. The V gene end was trimmed by 1 base and the J gene end by 4 bases; junction bases not matched to a gene: 3. CDR1 is MDHEN, CDR2 SYDVKM, per germline. The CDR3 sequence is CASSLFVAGGETQYF. The DNA of the CDR3 is TGTGCCAGCAGTTTATTTGTAGCGGGGGGAGAGACCCAGTACTTC. The complete variable domain, with remaining parts taken from reference TRBV28 and TRBJ2-5, reads DVKVTQSSRYLVKRTGEKVFLECVQDMDHENMFWYRQDPGLGLRLIYFSYDVKMKEKGDIPEGYSVSREKKERFSLILESASTNQTSMYLCASSLFVAGGETQYFGPGTRLLVL.